The rows below give T cell receptor beta chains drawn from one sample of a study of shared clonotypes between healthy human individuals. Assay: immunoSEQ multiplex PCR; the TCRdb copy retains only in-frame clones and omits some. The table lists 2 million to 3 million clones, 93% of them singletons. The source material was naive CD4+ T cells from PBMCs. The receptors originated from a young man in good health. Some clones in this sample may be carry-over from other donors' samples. The CDR3 runs from the conserved cysteine through the conserved F or W. Fields, in order: clone size, D gene, V gene, J gene, CDR3 protein, CDR3 DNA. The D gene is left open where the match is weak. Rows may omit the clone size; those that give it use once, few, many or a size class.

once	TRBD2	TRBV5-5	TRBJ2-2	CASSLDPLAGRTGELFF	TGTGCCAGCAGCTTGGATCCCCTAGCGGGGAGAACCGGGGAGCTGTTTTTT
NA	NA	TRBV5-1	TRBJ1-3	CASSLTSGITGNTIYF	TGCGCCAGCAGCTTGACCTCAGGAATCACTGGAAACACCATATATTTT
NA	TRBD1	TRBV5-1	TRBJ2-2	CASYTGQWRFNTGELFF	TGCGCCAGCTATACGGGACAGTGGCGTTTTAACACCGGGGAGCTGTTTTTT
NA	NA	TRBV9	TRBJ2-7	CASSEGYLSEQYF	TGTGCCAGCAGCGAGGGGTACCTGAGTGAGCAGTACTTC
NA	NA	TRBV7-2	TRBJ1-4	CASSLVRLPGEKLFF	TGTGCCAGCAGCTTAGTAAGACTTCCTGGGGAAAAACTGTTTTTT
NA	NA	TRBV11-2	TRBJ2-3	CASSFTVGGTDTQYF	TGTGCCAGCAGCTTCACGGTCGGTGGCACAGATACGCAGTATTTT
once	NA	TRBV5-5	TRBJ1-5	CASSLAGYSNQPQHF	TGTGCCAGCAGCTTGGCGGGATATAGCAATCAGCCCCAGCATTTT
NA	NA	TRBV30	TRBJ1-3	CAWAEGNSGNTIYF	TGTGCCTGGGCAGAGGGAAACTCTGGAAACACCATATATTTT
NA	NA	TRBV6-1	TRBJ1-2	CASSEARTVPPYTF	TGTGCCAGCAGTGAAGCACGGACAGTGCCCCCATACACCTTC
NA	NA	TRBV5-1	TRBJ2-3	CASTLGGSLSTDTQYF	TGCGCCAGCACGCTTGGGGGCAGCCTTAGCACAGATACGCAGTATTTT
NA	NA	TRBV10-2	TRBJ2-7	CASRIGSSSYEQYF	TGCGCCAGCAGAATAGGGTCCTCCTCCTACGAGCAGTACTTC
NA	NA	TRBV28	TRBJ1-1	CASTQSGRTEAFF	TGTGCCAGCACCCAGTCGGGGCGGACTGAAGCTTTCTTT
NA	TRBD1	TRBV2	TRBJ2-5	CASSVDRGSFETQYF	TGTGCCAGCAGTGTGGACAGGGGGTCCTTCGAGACCCAGTACTTC
NA	NA	TRBV11-3	TRBJ2-1	CASSLARNSYNEQFF	TGTGCCAGCAGCTTAGCCAGAAACTCCTACAATGAGCAGTTCTTC
NA	NA	TRBV28	TRBJ1-3	CASSLAGIRTGTIYF	TGTGCCAGCAGTTTGGCCGGGATCCGGACTGGCACCATATATTTT
NA	TRBD2	TRBV5-4	TRBJ2-3	CASSTSGSDTDTQYF	TGTGCCAGCAGCACTAGCGGGAGTGACACAGATACGCAGTATTTT
once	NA	TRBV6-5	TRBJ2-1	CASSTIYRNEQFF	TGTGCCAGCAGTACAATATACCGGAATGAGCAGTTCTTC
once	NA	TRBV5-5	TRBJ1-3	CASSPQWGGIGNTIYF	TGTGCCAGCAGCCCGCAATGGGGGGGCATCGGAAACACCATATATTTT
NA	NA	TRBV4-2	TRBJ2-7	CASSQVPRRTYEQYF	TGTGCCAGCAGCCAAGTGCCCAGGAGAACTTACGAGCAGTACTTC
NA	TRBD1	TRBV6-5	TRBJ1-2	CASSYLFGTGDYGYTF	TGTGCCAGCAGTTACTTATTCGGGACAGGCGACTATGGCTACACCTTC
NA	TRBD1	TRBV5-1	TRBJ2-5	CASRYRDRNQETQYF	TGCGCCAGCAGATACCGGGACAGGAACCAAGAGACCCAGTACTTC
NA	TRBD2	TRBV6-6	TRBJ2-7	CASSDGTSGSYEQYF	TGTGCCAGCAGTGACGGGACTAGCGGTTCTTACGAGCAGTACTTC
NA	TRBD1	TRBV5-1	TRBJ1-5	CASSPTAGGGKPQHF	TGCGCCAGCAGCCCGACCGCAGGGGGCGGGAAGCCCCAGCATTTT
NA	NA	TRBV28	TRBJ1-2	CASSSGRGYTF	TGTGCCAGCAGTTCCGGCCGAGGCTACACCTTC
NA	NA	TRBV30	TRBJ2-3	CAWSGWLSTDTQYF	TGTGCCTGGAGTGGCTGGCTAAGCACAGATACGCAGTATTTT
NA	TRBD2	TRBV11-2	TRBJ2-3	CASSYLAATDTQYF	TGTGCCAGCAGCTATCTAGCGGCCACAGATACGCAGTATTTT
NA	NA	TRBV11-3	TRBJ2-5	CASSSGRGAQETQYF	TGTGCCAGCAGCTCCGGCAGGGGGGCTCAAGAGACCCAGTACTTC
NA	TRBD1	TRBV28	TRBJ2-4	CASSRDRGLIAKNIQYF	TGTGCCAGCAGTCGGGACAGGGGACTAATCGCCAAAAACATTCAGTACTTC
NA	NA	TRBV7-9	TRBJ2-7	CASSVGDYEQYF	TGTGCCAGCAGCGTAGGAGACTACGAGCAGTACTTC
NA	NA	TRBV11-2	TRBJ1-4	CASSLVAAASNEKLFF	TGTGCCAGCAGCTTAGTCGCGGCAGCCTCTAATGAAAAACTGTTTTTT
few	TRBD2	TRBV18	TRBJ2-7	CASSPWGGVEQYF	TGTGCCAGCTCCCCTTGGGGAGGGGTCGAGCAGTACTTC
NA	NA	TRBV7-3	TRBJ2-3	CASSLQGSTDTQYF	TGTGCCAGCAGCCTGCAGGGGTCTACAGATACGCAGTATTTT
NA	NA	TRBV19	TRBJ1-5	CASSAGTGGEPQHF	TGTGCCAGTAGTGCCGGGACGGGAGGGGAGCCCCAGCATTTT
once	NA	TRBV18	TRBJ1-4	CASSPSQGPLWNEKLFF	TGTGCCAGCTCACCCTCCCAAGGCCCTCTGTGGAATGAAAAACTGTTTTTT
NA	NA	TRBV2	TRBJ1-2	CASSGPLPRGGYTF	TGTGCCAGCAGTGGACCCCTACCGAGGGGTGGCTACACCTTC
NA	NA	TRBV28	TRBJ2-7	CASSALNYEQYF	TGTGCCAGCAGTGCACTTAACTACGAGCAGTACTTC
once	NA	TRBV27	TRBJ1-4	CASSWRGNEKLFF	TGTGCCAGCAGTTGGAGGGGGAACGAAAAACTGTTTTTT
NA	NA	TRBV5-1	TRBJ1-1	CASSVGVNTEAFF	TGCGCCAGCAGCGTTGGTGTGAACACTGAAGCTTTCTTT
NA	NA	TRBV2	TRBJ2-7	CASSEDILRGYEQYF	TGTGCCAGCAGTGAGGACATCCTTCGTGGCTACGAGCAGTACTTC
once	TRBD2	TRBV5-1	TRBJ2-1	CASSLREVYNEQFF	TGCGCCAGCAGCTTGCGGGAGGTCTACAATGAGCAGTTCTTC
NA	TRBD2	TRBV15	TRBJ2-2	CATRARREGIGELFF	TGTGCCACCAGAGCAAGGCGGGAGGGGATCGGGGAGCTGTTTTTT
NA	TRBD1	TRBV18	TRBJ2-2	CASSPPRQGIMTGELFF	TGTGCCAGCTCACCACCGCGACAGGGGATAATGACCGGGGAGCTGTTTTTT
NA	NA	TRBV30	TRBJ2-3	CAWGTGGTDTQYF	TGTGCCTGGGGTACCGGGGGAACAGATACGCAGTATTTT
NA	NA	TRBV4-1	TRBJ2-5	CASSQGDRETQYF	TGCGCCAGCAGCCAGGGGGACCGGGAGACCCAGTACTTC
NA	NA	TRBV5-1	TRBJ2-3	CASSLSLGADTQYF	TGCGCCAGCAGCTTGAGTCTCGGGGCAGATACGCAGTATTTT
NA	TRBD2	TRBV6-1	TRBJ2-5	CASSEPAGGGGETQYF	TGTGCCAGCAGTGAACCAGCGGGGGGAGGTGGAGAGACCCAGTACTTC
NA	NA	TRBV28	TRBJ1-2	CASSSPSGMAYGYTF	TGTGCCAGCAGTTCCCCTTCAGGGATGGCCTATGGCTACACCTTC
few	NA	TRBV18	TRBJ1-1	CASSPPSYRGTEAFF	TGTGCCAGCTCACCACCTTCCTACCGGGGCACTGAAGCTTTCTTT
NA	TRBD1	TRBV5-1	TRBJ2-1	CASSRTGGYSEQFF	TGCGCCAGCAGCCGGACAGGGGGCTATAGTGAGCAGTTCTTC
NA	NA	TRBV7-3	TRBJ2-3	CASSQGPSQNTQYF	TGTGCCAGCAGCCAAGGACCATCCCAGAATACGCAGTATTTT
NA	NA	TRBV7-9	TRBJ2-7	CASSLLGSDYEQYF	TGTGCCAGCAGCTTACTGGGGTCAGACTACGAGCAGTACTTC
NA	TRBD1	TRBV11-3	TRBJ2-1	CASSLEGTGGYNEQFF	TGTGCCAGCAGCTTAGAAGGGACAGGGGGCTACAATGAGCAGTTCTTC
NA	NA	TRBV7-9	TRBJ1-1	CASSSRLTGGEENTEAFF	TGTGCCAGCAGCTCCCGCCTCACGGGGGGGGAGGAGAACACTGAAGCTTTCTTT